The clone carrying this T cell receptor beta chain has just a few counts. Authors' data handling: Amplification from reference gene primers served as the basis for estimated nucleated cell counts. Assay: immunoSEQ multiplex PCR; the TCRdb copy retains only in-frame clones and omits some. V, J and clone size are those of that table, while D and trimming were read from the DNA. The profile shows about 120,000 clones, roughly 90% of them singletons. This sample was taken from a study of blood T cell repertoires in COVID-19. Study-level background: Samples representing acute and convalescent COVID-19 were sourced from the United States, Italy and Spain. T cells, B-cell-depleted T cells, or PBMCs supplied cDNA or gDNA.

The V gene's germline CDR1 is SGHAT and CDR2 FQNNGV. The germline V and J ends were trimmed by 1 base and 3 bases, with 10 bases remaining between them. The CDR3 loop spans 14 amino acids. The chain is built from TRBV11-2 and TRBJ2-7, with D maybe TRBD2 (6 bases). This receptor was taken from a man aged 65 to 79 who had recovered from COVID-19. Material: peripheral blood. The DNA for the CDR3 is TGTGCCAGCAGCTTAGGGGGGACTCTCTACGAGCAGTACTTC. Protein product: CASSLGGTLYEQYF.